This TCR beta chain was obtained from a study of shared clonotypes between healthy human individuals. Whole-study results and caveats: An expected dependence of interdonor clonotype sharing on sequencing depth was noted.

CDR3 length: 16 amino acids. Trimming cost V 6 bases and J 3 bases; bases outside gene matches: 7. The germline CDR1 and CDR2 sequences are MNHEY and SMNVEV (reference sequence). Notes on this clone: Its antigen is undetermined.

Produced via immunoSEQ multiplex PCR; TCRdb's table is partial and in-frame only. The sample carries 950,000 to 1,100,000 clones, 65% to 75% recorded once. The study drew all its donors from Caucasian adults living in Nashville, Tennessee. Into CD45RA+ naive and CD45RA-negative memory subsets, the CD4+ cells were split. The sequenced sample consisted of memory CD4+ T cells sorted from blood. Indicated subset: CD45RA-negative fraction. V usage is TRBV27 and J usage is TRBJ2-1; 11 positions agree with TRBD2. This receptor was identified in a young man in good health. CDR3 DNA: TGTGCCAGCAGGGATTTAGCGGGAGGGGACTACAATGAGCAGTTCTTC. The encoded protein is CASRDLAGGDYNEQFF.